This entry lists 6 T cell receptor beta chains sequenced from one sample in a study of blood T cell repertoires in COVID-19. The protocol was immunoSEQ multiplex PCR, while the TCRdb copy is restricted to in-frame clones and leaves out a portion. The profile shows about 240,000 clones, roughly 80% of them singletons. Sequencing input: peripheral blood. These TCRs come from a woman aged 60 to 75 with active or convalescent COVID-19.

The chain has TRBV11-2 and TRBJ1-2; 7 bases align to TRBD1. The CDR3 consists of 16 residues. Per the germline V gene, CDR1 is SGHAT and CDR2 is FQNNGV. With 1 base clipped from V and 6 bases from J, the junction kept 11 bases outside the gene matches. CDR3 bases: TGTGCCAGCAGCTTAGCCCCTAACAGGGGATGGGATGGCTACACCTTC. It yields the protein CASSLAPNRGWDGYTF.

V gene TRBV2 combines with J gene TRBJ1-1; 7 bases map to TRBD1. Trimming at V came to 8 bases and at J to 10 bases, leaving 16 bases not matched to a gene. The CDR3 contains 14 residues. Germline CDR1 is SNHLY and CDR2 is FYNNEI. CDR3 nucleotide sequence: TGTGCCAGCGCTAAGGGACAGTCGACCCTGGGAGCTTTCTTT. Translated: CASAKGQSTLGAFF.

Comment on this clone: This may stem from a read error, because a much larger clone lies one nucleotide away. This sequence joins TRBV7-8 and TRBJ2-7; D may be TRBD2 (6 bases). Germline V gene lookup returns CDR1 SGHVS and CDR2 FQNEAQ. This CDR3 region has 11 residues. Trimming removed 7 bases at V and 4 bases at J, with 8 bases between. The CDR3 nucleotides read TGTGCCAGCATGGGGGGTTACGAGCAGTACTTC. This sequence encodes CASMGGYEQYF.

The rearrangement joins TRBV19 to TRBJ1-2, with 9 bases that match TRBD1. The CDR3 extends over 15 amino acids. Germline CDR1 and CDR2: LNHDA and SQIVND (reference sequence). V lost 6 bases, J lost 6 bases, and 11 bases stayed unmatched. The CDR3 spells CASSLTPGQGNGYTF. In DNA, the CDR3 is TGTGCCAGTAGCCTCACCCCGGGACAGGGAAATGGCTACACCTTC.

The V and J genes are TRBV30 and TRBJ1-5; TRBD1 aligns across 9 bases. The CDR3 spans 17 residues. After removal of 5 bases from V and 6 bases from J, the junction contained 17 bases not matched to a gene. The V gene's germline CDR1 is GTSNPN and CDR2 SVGIG (reference sequence). The chain's CDR3 is CAWAAPGTGLVSQPQHF. The CDR3 DNA reads TGTGCCTGGGCGGCCCCTGGGACAGGGCTAGTATCTCAGCCCCAGCATTTT.

The chain combines TRBV19 with TRBJ1-6; D uncertain. This CDR3 spans 14 amino acids. Germline V gives CDR1 LNHDA, CDR2 SQIVND (reference sequence). The V end lost 6 bases, the J end lost 7 bases, and 13 bases lay between the germline ends. CDR3 sequence (DNA): TGTGCCAGTAGATCCGGGGTGGACAATTCACCCCTCCACTTT. Residues: CASRSGVDNSPLHF.